This T cell receptor (beta chain) came from a study of regulatory T cells in long-lasting Graves disease. To make TCR beta libraries, researchers used iRepertoire HTBI primers and Arm-PCR of CDR3 regions. MiXCR was run by TCRdb on the multiplex PCR reads, yielding one entry per CDR3 protein. The repertoire holds 300,000 to 400,000 distinct CDR3 sequences, 15% to 18% seen once, with 20% to 25% in the top ten. Described time point: newly diagnosed GD, antithyroid drugs for less than 3 months. The TCR library was made from RNA extracted from PBMCs. The V and J ends lost 0 bases and 5 bases respectively, with 19 bases between them. The CDR3 loop spans 17 amino acids. Germline CDR1 LGHDT, CDR2 YNNKEL (reference sequence). The table lists this clonotype with many counts.

The clonotype originates from a female donor with Graves disease. The J gene is TRBJ2-5, the V gene TRBV3-1, with D unresolved. This material consisted of peripheral blood mononuclear cells (PBMCs), taken at new diagnosis, from a patient treated with antithyroid drugs. For the CDR3, the DNA is TGTGCCAGCAGCCAAGACCCTTTCGCGGCAGGCGAGGAGACCCAGTACTTC. Translating gives CASSQDPFAAGEETQYF.